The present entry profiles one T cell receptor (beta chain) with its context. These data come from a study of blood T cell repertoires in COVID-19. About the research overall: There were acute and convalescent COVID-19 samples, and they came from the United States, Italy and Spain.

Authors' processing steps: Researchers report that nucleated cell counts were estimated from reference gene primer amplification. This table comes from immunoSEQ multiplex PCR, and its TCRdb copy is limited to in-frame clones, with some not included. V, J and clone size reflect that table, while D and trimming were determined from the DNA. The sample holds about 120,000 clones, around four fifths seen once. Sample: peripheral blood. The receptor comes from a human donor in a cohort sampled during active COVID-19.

This CDR3 is CASSCRDRVGNTEAFF. In nucleotides, the CDR3 is TGTGCCAGCAGTTGCCGGGACAGGGTTGGGAACACTGAAGCTTTCTTT. The chain employs TRBV6-7 and TRBJ1-1; 9 nucleotides align to TRBD1. TRBV6-7 is recorded as an ORF, its role being uncertain. CDR3 size: 16 residues. V lost 4 bases and J lost 1; bases outside the gene matches: 7.